This T cell receptor beta chain is drawn from a study of shared clonotypes between healthy human individuals. General observations from the study: Depth was large, yet rarefaction showed that sorted-subset sequencing was incomplete.

To note about this clone: Antigen: not known.

The CDR3 covers 14 residues. The germline gives CDR1 MNHEY, CDR2 SMNVEV (reference sequence). V was shortened by 4 bases and J by 3 bases, with 13 bases between the two germline ends. The repertoire was sequenced with immunoSEQ multiplex PCR; TCRdb's copy has only in-frame clones and lacks some. The sample lists around 2.5 million clones, approximately 94% occurring once. The sequence came from a man between 18 and 29 years old in good health. Some clones in this sample may be carry-over from other donors' samples. Sequencing was performed on naive CD4+ T cells from PBMCs. Subset denoted: CD45RA+ positively selected. V gene TRBV27 combines with J gene TRBJ2-7, with D maybe TRBD1 (6 bases). The CDR3 nucleotides read TGTGCCAGCAGTTCGAGGGCCAGGGGCTACGAGCAGTACTTC. It translates to CASSSRARGYEQYF.